This T cell receptor beta chain originates from a study of blood T cell repertoires in COVID-19. About the research overall: Acute and convalescent COVID-19 samples came from the United States, Italy and Spain. Sample material is recorded as cDNA or gDNA derived from T cells, B-cell-depleted T cells, or PBMCs.

Libraries were prepared by immunoSEQ multiplex PCR; TCRdb keeps only in-frame clonotypes and omits some of them. The table lists more than 80,000 clones, 65% to 75% of them singletons. CDR3 length equals 15 residues. The V and J ends lost 5 bases and 1 base, in that order; junction bases with no gene match: 2. Germline V gene lookup returns CDR1 SNHLY and CDR2 FYNNEI. This rearrangement joins TRBV2 to TRBJ2-5, with 12 nucleotides matching TRBD2. The source is a human donor with acute or convalescent COVID-19. The donor label of this sample is uncertain. Sequenced input: peripheral blood. The DNA for the CDR3 is TGTGCCAGCAGTAGGACTAGCGGGGCCCAAGAGACCCAGTACTTC. Translation gives CASSRTSGAQETQYF.